Listed below are T cell receptor beta chains from one sample, sequenced in a study of cytomegalovirus exposure and HLA in healthy donors. Using immunoSEQ multiplex PCR, the repertoire was profiled, and TCRdb retains in-frame clones only, with some absent. The table includes more than 85,000 clones, 70% to 75% detected once. Material for sequencing was PBMCs. The receptor source for this set is a man aged 40-50 years in good health and CMV-seronegative. The CDR3 runs from the conserved cysteine through the conserved F or W. Fields, in order: J gene, D gene, clone size, V gene, CDR3 protein, CDR3 DNA. D genes are given only for firm matches. Clone sizes are given selectively: once, few, many, or a class where the clone is expanded.

J gene: TRBJ1-2; D gene: .; clone size: .; V gene: TRBV7-3; CDR3 protein: CASSEEGSYGYTF; CDR3 DNA: TGTGCCAGCAGCGAAGAGGGATCGTATGGCTACACCTTC
J gene: TRBJ2-1; D gene: .; clone size: .; V gene: TRBV15; CDR3 protein: CATTKGPERYNEQFF; CDR3 DNA: TGTGCCACCACAAAGGGCCCGGAGCGGTACAATGAGCAGTTCTTC
J gene: TRBJ2-2; D gene: TRBD1; clone size: .; V gene: TRBV7-6; CDR3 protein: CASSSDRAGTGELFF; CDR3 DNA: TGTGCCAGCAGCTCGGACAGGGCTGGCACCGGGGAGCTGTTTTTT
J gene: TRBJ2-5; D gene: .; clone size: .; V gene: TRBV18; CDR3 protein: CASSPPVRPQETQYF; CDR3 DNA: TGTGCCAGCTCACCACCGGTCAGGCCCCAAGAGACCCAGTACTTC
J gene: TRBJ2-7; D gene: TRBD1; clone size: .; V gene: TRBV6-5; CDR3 protein: CASSYSDRGLWYEQYF; CDR3 DNA: TGTGCCAGCAGTTACTCTGACAGGGGGCTTTGGTACGAGCAGTACTTC
J gene: TRBJ1-2; D gene: .; clone size: .; V gene: TRBV14; CDR3 protein: CASSQDTRVGYGYTF; CDR3 DNA: TGTGCCAGCAGCCAAGATACGAGGGTGGGCTATGGCTACACCTTC
J gene: TRBJ1-5; D gene: .; clone size: .; V gene: TRBV6-6; CDR3 protein: CASSRTLPQHF; CDR3 DNA: TGTGCCAGCAGCCGGACACTTCCGCAGCATTTT
J gene: TRBJ2-2; D gene: .; clone size: .; V gene: TRBV19; CDR3 protein: CASSIGSGNVELFF; CDR3 DNA: TGTGCCAGTAGTATTGGGTCAGGGAATGTCGAGCTGTTTTTT
J gene: TRBJ2-1; D gene: .; clone size: .; V gene: TRBV4-1; CDR3 protein: CASSHSRLTRYNEQFF; CDR3 DNA: TGCGCCAGCAGCCATTCTCGACTAACGAGATACAATGAGCAGTTCTTC
J gene: TRBJ2-1; D gene: TRBD2; clone size: .; V gene: TRBV4-2; CDR3 protein: CASSQVSRGGRGNEQFF; CDR3 DNA: TGTGCCAGCAGCCAAGTTAGCCGGGGGGGCCGTGGCAATGAGCAGTTCTTC
J gene: TRBJ1-1; D gene: .; clone size: .; V gene: TRBV19; CDR3 protein: CASRGGRENTEAFF; CDR3 DNA: TGTGCCAGCCGAGGGGGGAGGGAGAACACTGAAGCTTTCTTT
J gene: TRBJ2-5; D gene: TRBD1; clone size: .; V gene: TRBV6-1; CDR3 protein: CASSEPGQGRSGQYF; CDR3 DNA: TGTGCCAGCAGTGAGCCGGGACAGGGAAGATCGGGCCAGTACTTC
J gene: TRBJ1-5; D gene: TRBD1; clone size: .; V gene: TRBV7-2; CDR3 protein: CASSFSWGQGQPQHF; CDR3 DNA: TGTGCCAGCAGCTTCTCTTGGGGACAGGGGCAGCCCCAGCATTTT
J gene: TRBJ2-7; D gene: TRBD2; clone size: .; V gene: TRBV27; CDR3 protein: CASSHLSGTSEQYF; CDR3 DNA: TGTGCCAGCAGTCACCTTTCCGGGACTAGCGAACAGTACTTC
J gene: TRBJ2-2; D gene: .; clone size: .; V gene: TRBV19; CDR3 protein: CATHFGGNTGELFF; CDR3 DNA: TGTGCCACCCATTTCGGGGGTAACACCGGGGAGCTGTTTTTT
J gene: TRBJ1-1; D gene: .; clone size: .; V gene: TRBV5-6; CDR3 protein: CASSFLNTEAFF; CDR3 DNA: TGTGCCAGCAGCTTCTTAAACACTGAAGCTTTCTTT
J gene: TRBJ2-7; D gene: .; clone size: .; V gene: TRBV21-1; CDR3 protein: CASSPDRGRTDYEQYF; CDR3 DNA: TGTGCCAGCAGCCCTGACAGGGGCCGAACGGATTACGAGCAGTACTTC
J gene: TRBJ2-1; D gene: TRBD2; clone size: .; V gene: TRBV2; CDR3 protein: CAQEVAGDHNEQFF; CDR3 DNA: TGTGCCCAGGAGGTAGCGGGAGATCACAATGAGCAGTTCTTC
J gene: TRBJ1-1; D gene: TRBD1; clone size: .; V gene: TRBV27; CDR3 protein: CASSLKGAHDTEAFF; CDR3 DNA: TGTGCCAGCAGTTTAAAGGGGGCGCACGACACTGAAGCTTTCTTT
J gene: TRBJ1-2; D gene: TRBD1; clone size: .; V gene: TRBV5-1; CDR3 protein: CASSLSTGNYGYTF; CDR3 DNA: TGCGCCAGCAGCCTTTCGACAGGGAACTATGGCTACACCTTC
J gene: TRBJ2-2; D gene: TRBD2; clone size: .; V gene: TRBV5-1; CDR3 protein: CASSLKSSGGRSTGELFF; CDR3 DNA: TGCGCCAGCAGCTTGAAGTCTAGCGGGGGGCGGAGCACCGGGGAGCTGTTTTTT
J gene: TRBJ2-3; D gene: .; clone size: .; V gene: TRBV7-8; CDR3 protein: CASSLEPGTSFPYF; CDR3 DNA: TGTGCCAGCAGCCTCGAACCCGGGACATCGTTTCCGTATTTT
J gene: TRBJ1-1; D gene: .; clone size: .; V gene: TRBV4-1; CDR3 protein: CASSQELPGAEAFF; CDR3 DNA: TGCGCCAGCAGCCAAGAACTCCCCGGAGCTGAAGCTTTCTTC
J gene: TRBJ1-3; D gene: .; clone size: few; V gene: TRBV6-5; CDR3 protein: CASSYQGMEGTIYF; CDR3 DNA: TGTGCCAGCAGTTACCAGGGGATGGAAGGCACCATATATTTT
J gene: TRBJ1-2; D gene: TRBD1; clone size: .; V gene: TRBV18; CDR3 protein: CASSRYVDRGLSGYTF; CDR3 DNA: TGTGCCAGCTCACGATACGTGGACAGGGGGCTCTCTGGCTACACCTTC
J gene: TRBJ1-4; D gene: .; clone size: .; V gene: TRBV29-1; CDR3 protein: CSVVDGLEKLFF; CDR3 DNA: TGCAGCGTTGTAGATGGGCTAGAAAAACTGTTTTTT
J gene: TRBJ1-2; D gene: .; clone size: .; V gene: TRBV13; CDR3 protein: CASSPRIRRENGYTF; CDR3 DNA: TGTGCCAGCAGCCCGAGAATTAGGAGGGAAAATGGCTACACCTTC
J gene: TRBJ2-7; D gene: .; clone size: .; V gene: TRBV10-3; CDR3 protein: CAISAVTYEQYF; CDR3 DNA: TGTGCCATCAGTGCGGTCACCTACGAGCAGTACTTC